This TCR beta chain was recovered during a study of blood T cell repertoires in COVID-19. For the study at large: Samples taken during acute and convalescent COVID-19 were collected in the United States, Italy and Spain. T cells, B-cell-depleted T cells, or PBMCs provided the cDNA or gDNA that served as material.

The CDR3 consists of 13 residues. Germline CDR1 reads DFQATT; CDR2 reads SNEGSKA (reference sequence). With 3 bases clipped from V and 5 bases from J, the junction kept 4 bases outside the gene matches. In the study's own analysis: By means of reference gene primer amplification, nucleated cell counts were estimated. Clones were sequenced by immunoSEQ multiplex PCR, and TCRdb holds only the in-frame ones, with some missing. V and J calls and clone size are those listed in that table; D and trimming were worked out from the DNA. The data hold under 150,000 clones, with around 85% observed a single time. This clone appeared once.

This clonotype was obtained from a man in his fifties with acute or convalescent COVID-19. What was sequenced was peripheral blood. The chain combines TRBV20-1 with TRBJ1-5, with 7 nucleotides matching TRBD1. The CDR3 DNA follows: TGCAGTGCTAGTGAGGGGGCTGATCAGCCCCAGCATTTT. It encodes CSASEGADQPQHF.